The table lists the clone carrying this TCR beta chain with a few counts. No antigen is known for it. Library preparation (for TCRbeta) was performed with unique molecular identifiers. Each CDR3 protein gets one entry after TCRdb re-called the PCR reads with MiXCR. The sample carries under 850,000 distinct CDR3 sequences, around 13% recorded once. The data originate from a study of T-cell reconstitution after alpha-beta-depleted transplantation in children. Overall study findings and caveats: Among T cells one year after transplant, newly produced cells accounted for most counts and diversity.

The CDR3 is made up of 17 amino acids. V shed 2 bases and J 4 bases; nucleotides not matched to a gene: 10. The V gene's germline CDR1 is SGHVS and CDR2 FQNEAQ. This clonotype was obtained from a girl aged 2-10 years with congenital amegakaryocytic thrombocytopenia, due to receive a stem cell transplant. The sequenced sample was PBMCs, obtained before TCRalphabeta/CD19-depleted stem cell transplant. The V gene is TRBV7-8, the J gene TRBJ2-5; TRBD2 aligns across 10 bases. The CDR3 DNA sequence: TGTGCCAGCAGCTTAAGGCTAGCGGGAGTTCAGGGAGAGACCCAGTACTTC. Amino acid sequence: CASSLRLAGVQGETQYF.